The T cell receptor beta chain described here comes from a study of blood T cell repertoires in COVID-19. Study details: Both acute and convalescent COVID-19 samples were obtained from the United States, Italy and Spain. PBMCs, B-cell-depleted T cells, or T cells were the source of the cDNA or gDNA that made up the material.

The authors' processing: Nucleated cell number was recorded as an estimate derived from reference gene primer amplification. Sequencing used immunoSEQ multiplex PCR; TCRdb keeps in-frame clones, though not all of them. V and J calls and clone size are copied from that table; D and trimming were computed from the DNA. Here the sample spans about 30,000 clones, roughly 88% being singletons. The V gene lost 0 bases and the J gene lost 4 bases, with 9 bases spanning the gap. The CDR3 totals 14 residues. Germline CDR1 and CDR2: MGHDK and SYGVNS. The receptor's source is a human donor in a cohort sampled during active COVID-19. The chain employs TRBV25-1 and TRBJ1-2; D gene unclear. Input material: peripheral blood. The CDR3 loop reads CASSEYGEPYGYTF. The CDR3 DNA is TGTGCCAGCAGTGAATATGGGGAGCCCTATGGCTACACCTTC.